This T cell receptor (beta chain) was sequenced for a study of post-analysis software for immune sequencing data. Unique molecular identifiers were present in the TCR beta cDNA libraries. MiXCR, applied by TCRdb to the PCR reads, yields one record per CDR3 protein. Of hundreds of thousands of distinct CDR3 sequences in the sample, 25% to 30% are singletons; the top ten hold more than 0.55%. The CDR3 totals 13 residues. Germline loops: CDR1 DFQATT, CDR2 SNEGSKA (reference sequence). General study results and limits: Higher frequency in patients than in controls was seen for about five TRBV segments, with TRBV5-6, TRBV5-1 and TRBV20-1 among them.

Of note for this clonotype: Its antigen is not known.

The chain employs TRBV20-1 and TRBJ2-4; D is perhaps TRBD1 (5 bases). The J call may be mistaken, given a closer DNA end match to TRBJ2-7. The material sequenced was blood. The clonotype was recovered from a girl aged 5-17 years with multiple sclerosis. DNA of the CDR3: TGCAGTGCTAGACAGGGATTAAGCAACGAGCAGTACTTC. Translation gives CSARQGLSNEQYF.